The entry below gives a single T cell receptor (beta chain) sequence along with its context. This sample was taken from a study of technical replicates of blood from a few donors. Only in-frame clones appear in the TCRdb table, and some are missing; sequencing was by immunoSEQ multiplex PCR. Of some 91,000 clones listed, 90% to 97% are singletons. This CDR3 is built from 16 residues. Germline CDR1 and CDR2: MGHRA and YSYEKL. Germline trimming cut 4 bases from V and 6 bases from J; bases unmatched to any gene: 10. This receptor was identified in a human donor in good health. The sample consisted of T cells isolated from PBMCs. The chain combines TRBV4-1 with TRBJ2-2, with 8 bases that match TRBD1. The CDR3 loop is CASSLRDRGNAGELFF. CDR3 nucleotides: TGCGCCAGCAGCCTCAGAGACAGGGGAAATGCCGGGGAGCTGTTTTTT.